This TCR beta chain was sequenced during a study of blood T cell repertoires in COVID-19. Original handling: Amplification with reference gene primers provided the estimates of nucleated cell counts. Profiling relied on immunoSEQ multiplex PCR, and the TCRdb table lists in-frame clones only, not all of them. V and J calls and clone size are those listed in that table; D and trimming were worked out from the DNA. Of 200,000 or so clones in the sample, over 60% were seen once. In germline, CDR1 is SGHRS, CDR2 YFSETQ. The CDR3 is 16 residues long. Trimming removed 0 bases from V and 6 bases from J; junction bases left unmatched: 9.

The TCR originated in a woman between 65 and 79 years old with acute or convalescent COVID-19. Sequenced input: peripheral blood. The rearrangement joins TRBV5-1 to TRBJ2-7; 10 nucleotides agree with TRBD2. CDR3 nucleotides: TGCGCCAGCAGCTTGGCCGGGACTAGCGAGGGCCGCGAGCAGTACTTC. Its translation is CASSLAGTSEGREQYF.